The rows below give T cell receptor beta chains drawn from one sample of a study of identical twins. MiXCR, applied by TCRdb to the 5' RACE reads, yields one record per CDR3 protein. The sample gives 250,000 or so distinct CDR3 sequences, more than 9.5% of which show up once; under 4.5% is in the top ten. The data also belong to a second study, concerning yellow fever vaccine responses in identical twins.

What was sequenced was memory (CD45RO+) T cells sorted from blood. The receptors were sampled from a woman in her late teens or twenties in good health. CDR3s include the opening cysteine and the closing phenylalanine or tryptophan. D genes are given only for firm matches. Clone sizes are given selectively: once, few, many, or a class where the clone is expanded.

D: .
J: TRBJ1-4
V: TRBV11-2
size: many
DNA: TGTGCCAGCAGCCTCAGGATACGAAATGAAAAACTGTTTTTT
CDR3: CASSLRIRNEKLFF

D: TRBD2
J: TRBJ2-7
V: TRBV6-1
size: .
DNA: TGTGCCAGCAGGGGGACTAGCGGCCACTCCTACGAGCAGTACTTC
CDR3: CASRGTSGHSYEQYF

D: .
J: TRBJ2-5
V: TRBV12-3/TRBV12-4
size: .
DNA: TGTGCCAGCAGTACACCGGGACCTGGGGGAGAGACCCAGTACTTC
CDR3: CASSTPGPGGETQYF

D: .
J: TRBJ2-2
V: TRBV5-1
size: many
DNA: TGCGCCAGCAGCTTGGCCCGAACCGGGGAGCTGTTTTTT
CDR3: CASSLARTGELFF

D: .
J: TRBJ2-7
V: TRBV4-3
size: few
DNA: TGCGCCAGCAGCCAATCATATCGTGGGAATCTGGGGGAGCAGTACTTC
CDR3: CASSQSYRGNLGEQYF

D: .
J: TRBJ2-3
V: TRBV3-1
size: few
DNA: TGTGCCAGCAGCCAAGACGAGGGGCCCCGGACAGATACGCAGTATTTT
CDR3: CASSQDEGPRTDTQYF

D: TRBD2
J: TRBJ2-3
V: TRBV7-2
size: few
DNA: TGTGCCAGCAGCTTAGGGACTAGCGGGAGTGATGGAGATACGCAGTATTTT
CDR3: CASSLGTSGSDGDTQYF

D: .
J: TRBJ1-4
V: TRBV5-1
size: few
DNA: TGCGCCAGCAGCTTGGAGTCAGGGGCCTATGAAAAACTGTTTTTT
CDR3: CASSLESGAYEKLFF

D: TRBD1
J: TRBJ2-5
V: TRBV20-1
size: few
DNA: TGCAGTGCTGATATCGGACAGGGTCAGACCCAGTACTTC
CDR3: CSADIGQGQTQYF

D: TRBD2
J: TRBJ2-2
V: TRBV12-3/TRBV12-4
size: .
DNA: TGTACCAGTGATCGTGGCGGGGGGAGGAACACCGGGGAGCTGTTTTTT
CDR3: CTSDRGGGRNTGELFF

D: TRBD1
J: TRBJ1-5
V: TRBV20-1
size: .
DNA: TGCAGTGCTAGAGTCGGGACAGGGGTAGGACCCCAGCATTTT
CDR3: CSARVGTGVGPQHF

D: .
J: TRBJ2-5
V: TRBV6-8
size: many
DNA: TGTGCCAGCAGGAAGAAAGAGACCCAGTACTTC
CDR3: CASRKKETQYF

D: .
J: TRBJ1-4
V: TRBV30
size: .
DNA: TGTGCCGGGGGGCCTAATGAAAAACTGTTTTTT
CDR3: CAGGPNEKLFF

D: .
J: TRBJ2-2
V: TRBV5-1
size: .
DNA: TGCGCCAGCAAAGAGGCTACAACGAACACCGGGGAGCTGTTTTTT
CDR3: CASKEATTNTGELFF

D: TRBD1
J: TRBJ2-7
V: TRBV6-1
size: many
DNA: TGTGCCAGCAGGGGGACAGGGAGTGGCGAGCAGTACTTC
CDR3: CASRGTGSGEQYF

D: .
J: TRBJ2-7
V: TRBV5-1
size: few
DNA: TGCGCCAGCAGCTTAGTGATTAGCGGTGGCTACGAGCAGTACTTC
CDR3: CASSLVISGGYEQYF

D: .
J: TRBJ1-4
V: TRBV6-5
size: few
DNA: TGTGCCAGCAGGTCGAATGAAAAACTGTTTTTT
CDR3: CASRSNEKLFF

D: TRBD2
J: TRBJ2-3
V: TRBV6-1
size: few
DNA: TGTGCCAGCAGCCCCGGGGGGGCGGGAATGGGGAATACGCAGTATTTT
CDR3: CASSPGGAGMGNTQYF

D: TRBD1
J: TRBJ1-2
V: TRBV10-3
size: .
DNA: TGTGCCATCCGGACAGGGGGACCCTATGGCTACACCTTC
CDR3: CAIRTGGPYGYTF

D: TRBD2
J: TRBJ2-1
V: TRBV3-1
size: .
DNA: TGTGCCAGCAGCCAAAACCCTAGCGGATATTACAATGAGCAGTTCTTC
CDR3: CASSQNPSGYYNEQFF